The clone carrying this T cell receptor (beta chain) is a singleton in its sample. The source of the sample is a study of T cell changes during pregnancy in multiple sclerosis. This table comes from immunoSEQ multiplex PCR, and its TCRdb copy is limited to in-frame clones, with some not included. The sample holds roughly 90,000 clones; more than 85% are singletons and the top ten take 0.8% to 0.95%. This specimen consisted of peripheral blood, obtained before pregnancy. This TCR derives from a female donor with multiple sclerosis, enrolled in a pregnancy study.

The CDR3 region is CASSRQGFEAFF. Written as DNA, the CDR3 is TGTGCCAGCAGCCGTCAGGGGTTTGAAGCTTTCTTT. The chain combines TRBV5-5 with TRBJ1-1; D is possibly TRBD1 (6 bases). V was pared by 4 bases and J by 7 bases, with 11 bases between. Germline V lookup: CDR1 SGHKS, CDR2 YYEKEE (reference sequence). This CDR3 has 12 amino acids.